This record covers a single T cell receptor beta chain. Its antigen is still unknown. The input lacks base qualities; no much larger clone sits a single base away. Library preparation used the immunoSEQ multiplex PCR assay. As for the original processing: A statistical classification framework was built for diagnosing cytomegalovirus status from the catalog of TCR beta chain sequences. TCRdb's version of the immuneACCESS table is confined to in-frame rearrangements and falls short of the full clone set. An unresolved V gene accounts for under half of the shortfall where checked; the remainder is of unknown origin. For V, J and clone size, that table is used; D and trimming come from the DNA. The sample yields 130,000 or so clones; over 85% were counted once. About 3% of the sample lies in the top ten. Donors formed part of the validation cohort, which comprised over a hundred subjects and was distinct from the first cohort of several hundred subjects.

The sample is drawn from a study of cytomegalovirus exposure and HLA in healthy donors (dated by TCRdb to 2016 to 2017). Background for the entire study: According to a later analysis, one platform produced both the roughly 130 validation repertoires and the approximately 600 repertoires of the first cohort. To predict cytomegalovirus infection status, the study brought together high-throughput TCR immunosequencing, statistical association of individual TCRs with disease status, and machine learning. The aim of the study was to test whether cataloging public T cell receptors could identify signatures of past pathogen exposure. Along with the roughly 700-subject first cohort, a separate validation cohort of over a hundred different subjects was used.

What the study reported, not specific to this receptor: A few of the identified cytomegalovirus-associated TCR beta chains were confirmed in vitro to be specific for cytomegalovirus antigens. In both the original and validation cohorts, the classifier was reported to diagnose cytomegalovirus status with high specificity and sensitivity. In a later analysis, TCRs clustered in the first cohort were found to also tend to co-occur in the 110 or so validation repertoires, with around 94% of cluster scores above 0. All 120 or so repertoires were used to score co-occurrence in the validation cohort in a later analysis, because that analysis had no HLA typing for the cohort. Across donors, most TCR sequences were observed very rarely, whereas some public TCRs were present in many individuals. The study listed around 160 TCR beta chains as associated with cytomegalovirus. It was suggested by the authors that the approach could potentially be generalized to other disease states and immunological phenotypes.

CDR1 and CDR2 were assigned from the germline V gene as LGHNT and FRNRAP. Inclusive of the bounding cysteine and phenylalanine, the CDR3 is 12 residues long. CDR3 DNA is the only sequence kept; it has 36 bases, read in frame from the first base. V and J are truncated by 1 base and 8 bases respectively, leaving an intervening sequence of 7 bases. The chain uses TRBV12-5 and TRBJ2-3; the D segment cannot be called with confidence. Sequencing used PBMCs. This clonotype was sampled from a man aged 25 to 40 in good health and CMV-seronegative. This receptor has the CDR3 CASGLDEATQYF. The sequenced DNA: TGTGCTAGTGGTTTGGATGAGGCTACGCAGTATTTT.